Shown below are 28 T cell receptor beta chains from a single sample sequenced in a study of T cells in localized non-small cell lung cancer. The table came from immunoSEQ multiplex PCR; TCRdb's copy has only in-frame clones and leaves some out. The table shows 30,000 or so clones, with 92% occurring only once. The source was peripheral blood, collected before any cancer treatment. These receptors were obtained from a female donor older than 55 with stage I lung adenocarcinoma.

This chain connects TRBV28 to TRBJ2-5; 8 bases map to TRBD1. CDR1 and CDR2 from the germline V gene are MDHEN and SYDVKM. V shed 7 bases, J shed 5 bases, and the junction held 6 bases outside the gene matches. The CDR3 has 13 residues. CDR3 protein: CASTAGGLETQYF. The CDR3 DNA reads TGTGCCAGCACGGCAGGGGGCTTGGAGACCCAGTACTTC.

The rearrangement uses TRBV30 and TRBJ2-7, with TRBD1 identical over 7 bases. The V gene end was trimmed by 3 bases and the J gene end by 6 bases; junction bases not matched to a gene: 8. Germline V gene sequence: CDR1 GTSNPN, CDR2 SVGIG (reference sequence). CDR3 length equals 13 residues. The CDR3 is CAWSPGTVIEQYF. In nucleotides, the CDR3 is TGTGCCTGGAGCCCTGGGACAGTGATCGAGCAGTACTTC.

The CDR3 here is CASSAVTSGVVSTDTQYF. The CDR3 coding sequence is TGTGCCAGCAGCGCTGTGACTAGCGGGGTGGTTAGCACAGATACGCAGTATTTT. The chain has TRBV9 and TRBJ2-3; TRBD2 matches at 11 bases. This CDR3 is built from 18 residues. Germline-derived CDR1 and CDR2 are SGDLS and YYNGEE. The V gene end was trimmed by 3 bases and the J gene end by 0 bases; junction bases not matched to a gene: 9.

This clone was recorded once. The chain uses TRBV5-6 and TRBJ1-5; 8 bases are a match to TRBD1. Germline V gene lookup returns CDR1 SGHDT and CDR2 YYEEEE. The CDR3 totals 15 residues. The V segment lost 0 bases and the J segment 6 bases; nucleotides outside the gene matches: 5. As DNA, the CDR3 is TGTGCCAGCAGCTTGGGACAGGGGATAAGTCAGCCCCAGCATTTT. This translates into CASSLGQGISQPQHF.

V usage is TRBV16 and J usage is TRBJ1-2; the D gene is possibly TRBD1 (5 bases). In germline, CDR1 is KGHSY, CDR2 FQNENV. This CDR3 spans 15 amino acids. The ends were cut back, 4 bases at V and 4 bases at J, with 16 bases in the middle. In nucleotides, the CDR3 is TGTGCCAGCAGCCGCGGAGGGAGGGGAGCCTATGGCTACACCTTC. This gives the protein CASSRGGRGAYGYTF.

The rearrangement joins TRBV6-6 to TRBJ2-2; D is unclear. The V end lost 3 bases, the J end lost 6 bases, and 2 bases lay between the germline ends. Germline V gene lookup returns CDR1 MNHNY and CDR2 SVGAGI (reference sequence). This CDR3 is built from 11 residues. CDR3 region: CASSYPGELFF. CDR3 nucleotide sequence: TGTGCCAGCAGTTATCCCGGGGAGCTGTTTTTT.

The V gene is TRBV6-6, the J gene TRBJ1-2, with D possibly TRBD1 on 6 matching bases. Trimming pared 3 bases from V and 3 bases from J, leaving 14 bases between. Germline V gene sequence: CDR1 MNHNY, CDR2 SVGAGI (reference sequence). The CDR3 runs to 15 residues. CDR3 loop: CASSYTAGGDYGYTF. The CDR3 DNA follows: TGTGCCAGCAGTTATACTGCCGGGGGCGACTATGGCTACACCTTC.

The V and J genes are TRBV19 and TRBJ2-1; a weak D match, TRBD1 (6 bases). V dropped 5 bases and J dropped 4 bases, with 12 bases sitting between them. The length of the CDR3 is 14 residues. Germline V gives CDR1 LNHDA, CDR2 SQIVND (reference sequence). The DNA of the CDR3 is TGTGCCAGTAGTCCGCAGGGGACATACAATGAGCAGTTCTTC. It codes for CASSPQGTYNEQFF.

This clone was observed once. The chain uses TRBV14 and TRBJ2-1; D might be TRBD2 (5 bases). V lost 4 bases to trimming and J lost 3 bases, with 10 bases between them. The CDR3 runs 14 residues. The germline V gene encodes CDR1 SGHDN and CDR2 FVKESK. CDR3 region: CASSPTRRYNEQFF. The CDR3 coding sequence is TGTGCCAGCAGCCCTACTAGGCGCTACAATGAGCAGTTCTTC.

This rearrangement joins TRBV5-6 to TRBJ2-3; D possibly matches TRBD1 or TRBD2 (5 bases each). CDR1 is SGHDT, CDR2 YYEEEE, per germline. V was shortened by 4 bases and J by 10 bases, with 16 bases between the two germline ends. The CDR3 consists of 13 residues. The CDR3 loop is CASSPPGWGAQYF. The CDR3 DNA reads TGTGCCAGCAGCCCCCCGGGGTGGGGCGCGCAGTATTTT.

The CDR3 DNA is TGTGCCTGGAGTGGACAGGGGCTGACTGAAGCTTTCTTT. It translates to CAWSGQGLTEAFF. The chain recombines TRBV30 with TRBJ1-1, with TRBD1 matching 8 bases. The CDR3 length is 13 residues. Trimming removed 1 base from V and 5 bases from J; junction bases left unmatched: 3. CDR1 is GTSNPN and CDR2 is SVGIG in the germline V gene (reference sequence).

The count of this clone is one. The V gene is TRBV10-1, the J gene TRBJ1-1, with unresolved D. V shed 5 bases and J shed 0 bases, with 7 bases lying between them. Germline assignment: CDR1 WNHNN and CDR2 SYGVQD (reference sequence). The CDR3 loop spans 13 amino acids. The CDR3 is CASSSSMNTEAFF. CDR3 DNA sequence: TGCGCCAGCAGTTCCAGTATGAACACTGAAGCTTTCTTT.

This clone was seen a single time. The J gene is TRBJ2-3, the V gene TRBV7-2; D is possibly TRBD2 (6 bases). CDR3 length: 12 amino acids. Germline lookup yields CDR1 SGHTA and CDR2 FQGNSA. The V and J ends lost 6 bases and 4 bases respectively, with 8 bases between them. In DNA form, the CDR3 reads TGTGCCAGCAGGTCGGGGGCAGATACGCAGTATTTT. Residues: CASRSGADTQYF.

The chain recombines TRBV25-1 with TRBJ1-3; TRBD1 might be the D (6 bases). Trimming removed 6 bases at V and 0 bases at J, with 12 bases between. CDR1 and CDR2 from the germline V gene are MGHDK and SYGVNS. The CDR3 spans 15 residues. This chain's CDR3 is CASSQQGISGNTIYF. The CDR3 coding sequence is TGTGCCAGCAGCCAACAGGGAATCTCTGGAAACACCATATATTTT.

The CDR3, as DNA: TGTGCCAGCAGTGACTCGGACTGGCGGTTCACAGATACGCAGTATTTT. This translates into CASSDSDWRFTDTQYF. J is TRBJ2-3 and V is TRBV6-4, with D possibly being TRBD2 (5 bases). The germline gives CDR1 MRHNA, CDR2 SNTAGT. The germline V and J ends were trimmed by 0 bases and 2 bases, with 12 bases remaining between them. The CDR3 is 16 amino acids.

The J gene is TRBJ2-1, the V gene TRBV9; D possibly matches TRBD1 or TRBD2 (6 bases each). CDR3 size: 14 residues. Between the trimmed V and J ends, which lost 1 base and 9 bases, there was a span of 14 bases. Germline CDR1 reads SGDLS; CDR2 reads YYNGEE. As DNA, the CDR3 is TGTGCCAGCAGCGTACGACAGGAGGGGAGTGAGCAGTTCTTC. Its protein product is CASSVRQEGSEQFF. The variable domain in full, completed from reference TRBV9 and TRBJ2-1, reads DSGVTQTPKHLITATGQRVTLRCSPRSGDLSVYWYQQSLDQGLQFLIQYYNGEERAKGNILERFSAQQFPDLHSELNLSSLELGDSALYFCASSVRQEGSEQFFGPGTRLTVL.

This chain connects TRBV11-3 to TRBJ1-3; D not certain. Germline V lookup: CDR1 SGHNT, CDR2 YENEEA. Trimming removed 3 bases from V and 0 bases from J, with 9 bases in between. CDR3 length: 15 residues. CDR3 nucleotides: TGTGCCAGCAGCTTTGGACGGACCTCTGGAAACACCATATATTTT. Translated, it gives CASSFGRTSGNTIYF.

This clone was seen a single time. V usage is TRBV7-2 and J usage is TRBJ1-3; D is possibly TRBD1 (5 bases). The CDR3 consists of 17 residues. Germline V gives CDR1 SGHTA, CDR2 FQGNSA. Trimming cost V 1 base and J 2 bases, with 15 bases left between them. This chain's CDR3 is CASSLVLGDGAGNTIYF. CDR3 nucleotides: TGTGCCAGCAGCTTAGTATTGGGGGATGGGGCTGGAAACACCATATATTTT.

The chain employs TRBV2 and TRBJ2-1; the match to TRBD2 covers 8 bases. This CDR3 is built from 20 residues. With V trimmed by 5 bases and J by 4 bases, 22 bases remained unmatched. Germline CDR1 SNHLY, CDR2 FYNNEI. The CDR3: CASSHRRGGGGTSSYNEQFF. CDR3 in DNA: TGTGCCAGCAGTCACCGCCGGGGTGGCGGGGGGACTTCCTCTTACAATGAGCAGTTCTTC.

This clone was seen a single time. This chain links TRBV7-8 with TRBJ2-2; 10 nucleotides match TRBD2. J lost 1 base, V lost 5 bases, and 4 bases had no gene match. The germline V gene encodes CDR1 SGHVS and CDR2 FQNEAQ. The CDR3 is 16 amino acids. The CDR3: CASSPRTSGNTGELFF. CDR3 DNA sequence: TGTGCCAGCAGCCCCAGGACTAGCGGGAACACCGGGGAGCTGTTTTTT.

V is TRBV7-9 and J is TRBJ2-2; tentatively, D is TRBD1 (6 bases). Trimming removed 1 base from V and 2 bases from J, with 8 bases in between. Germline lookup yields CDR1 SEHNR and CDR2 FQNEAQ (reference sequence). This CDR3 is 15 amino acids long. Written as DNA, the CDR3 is TGTGCCAGCAGCTTAGAGGACAGAAACACCGGGGAGCTGTTTTTT. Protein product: CASSLEDRNTGELFF.

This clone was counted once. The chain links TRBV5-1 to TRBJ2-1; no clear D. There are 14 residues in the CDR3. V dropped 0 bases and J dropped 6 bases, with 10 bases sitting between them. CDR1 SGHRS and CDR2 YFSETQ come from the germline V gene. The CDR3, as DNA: TGCGCCAGCAGCTTGGGTGCCACTCTCAATGAGCAGTTCTTC. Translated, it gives CASSLGATLNEQFF.

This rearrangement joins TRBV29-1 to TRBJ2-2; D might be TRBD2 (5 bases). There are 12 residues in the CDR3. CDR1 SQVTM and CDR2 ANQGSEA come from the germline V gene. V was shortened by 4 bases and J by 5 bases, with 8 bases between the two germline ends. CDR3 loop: CSVGEGTGELFF. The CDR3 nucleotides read TGCAGCGTTGGAGAGGGAACCGGGGAGCTGTTTTTT.

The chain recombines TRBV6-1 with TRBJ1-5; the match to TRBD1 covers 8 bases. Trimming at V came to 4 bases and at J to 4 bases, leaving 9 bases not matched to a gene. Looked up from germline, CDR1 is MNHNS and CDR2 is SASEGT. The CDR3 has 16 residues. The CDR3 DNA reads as TGTGCCAGCAGTGTTATTGGGGGACAGGTTAATCAGCCCCAGCATTTT. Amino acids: CASSVIGGQVNQPQHF.

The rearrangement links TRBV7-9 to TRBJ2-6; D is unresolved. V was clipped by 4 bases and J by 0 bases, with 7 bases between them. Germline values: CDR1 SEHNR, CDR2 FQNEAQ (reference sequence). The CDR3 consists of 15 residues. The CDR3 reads CASSSRTSGANVLTF. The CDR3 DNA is TGTGCCAGCAGCTCCAGAACCTCTGGGGCCAACGTCCTGACTTTC.

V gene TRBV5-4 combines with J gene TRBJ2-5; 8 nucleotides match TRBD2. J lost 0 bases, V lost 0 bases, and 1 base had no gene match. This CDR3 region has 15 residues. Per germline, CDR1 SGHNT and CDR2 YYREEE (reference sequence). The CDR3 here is CASSLGLANQETQYF. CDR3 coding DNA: TGTGCCAGCAGCTTGGGACTAGCGAACCAAGAGACCCAGTACTTC.

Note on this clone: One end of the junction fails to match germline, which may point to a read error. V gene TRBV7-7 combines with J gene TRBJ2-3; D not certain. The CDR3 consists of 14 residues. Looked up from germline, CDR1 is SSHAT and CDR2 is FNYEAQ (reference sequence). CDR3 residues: CASSLGPGVDTQYF. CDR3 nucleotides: TGTGCTAGCAGCTTAGGACCGGGTGTAGATACGCAGTATTTT.

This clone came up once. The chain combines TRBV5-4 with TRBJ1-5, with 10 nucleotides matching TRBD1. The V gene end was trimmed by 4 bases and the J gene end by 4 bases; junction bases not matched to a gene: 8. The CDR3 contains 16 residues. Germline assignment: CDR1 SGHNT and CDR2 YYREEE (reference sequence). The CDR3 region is CASSESGTGANQPQHF. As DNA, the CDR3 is TGTGCCAGCAGCGAATCCGGGACAGGGGCTAATCAGCCCCAGCATTTT.